Below, 2 T cell receptor beta chains from the same sample are listed, as sequenced in a study of blood T cell repertoires in COVID-19. This table comes from immunoSEQ multiplex PCR, and its TCRdb copy is limited to in-frame clones, with some not included. The data show 80,000 or so clones, roughly four fifths seen once. The sequencing sample was made of peripheral blood. The receptors shown here come from a man aged 60 to 69 with acute or convalescent COVID-19.

The rearrangement joins TRBV19 to TRBJ2-5, with 9 nucleotides matching TRBD1. V gave up 6 bases and J gave up 4 bases; unmatched junction bases: 6. Germline CDR1 is LNHDA and CDR2 is SQIVND (reference sequence). This CDR3 is built from 14 residues. CDR3 nucleotides: TGTGCCAGTAGCCTGGGACAGGGTGTAGAGACCCAGTACTTC. This encodes CASSLGQGVETQYF.

The V gene is TRBV28, the J gene TRBJ1-5; D gene uncertain. Germline CDR1 and CDR2: MDHEN and SYDVKM. The CDR3 runs to 15 residues. V shed 3 bases and J shed 2 bases, with 11 bases lying between them. The CDR3 protein is CASSFAGGRNQPQHF. The CDR3 bases are TGTGCCAGCAGTTTCGCGGGAGGTCGCAATCAGCCCCAGCATTTT.